Listed below are T cell receptor beta chains from one sample, sequenced in a study of Ad26.COV2.S vaccination and SARS-CoV-2 variants. Method: immunoSEQ multiplex PCR; TCRdb's copy keeps in-frame clones and lacks some. The data contain some 460,000 clones, approximately 90% of them singletons. Sample: peripheral blood, taken in a trial of Ad26.COV2.S vaccine versus placebo. All receptors come from a person aged 18-65 years who received the Ad26.COV2.S COVID-19 vaccine or a placebo. CDR3s include the opening cysteine and the closing phenylalanine or tryptophan. Each record gives: clone size, V gene, CDR3 length, J gene, D gene, CDR3 protein, CDR3 DNA. D genes are given only for firm matches. Clone size is not always given. Where it is, it says once, few, many or a class for expanded clones.

clone size: .; V gene: TRBV19; CDR3 length: 13; J gene: TRBJ2-2; D gene: .; CDR3 protein: CASRNGGTGELFF; CDR3 DNA: TGTGCCAGTCGGAACGGGGGTACCGGGGAGCTGTTTTTT
clone size: .; V gene: TRBV28; CDR3 length: 15; J gene: TRBJ2-5; D gene: .; CDR3 protein: CASSLAGAGEETQYF; CDR3 DNA: TGTGCCAGCAGTTTAGCAGGGGCTGGGGAAGAGACCCAGTACTTC
clone size: .; V gene: TRBV30; CDR3 length: 15; J gene: TRBJ2-7; D gene: TRBD2; CDR3 protein: CAWRVPGTSLYEQYF; CDR3 DNA: TGTGCCTGGAGAGTCCCCGGGACTAGTTTGTACGAGCAGTACTTC
clone size: .; V gene: TRBV6-6; CDR3 length: 15; J gene: TRBJ2-7; D gene: TRBD2; CDR3 protein: CASSYLAGGTYEQYF; CDR3 DNA: TGTGCCAGCAGTTACTTAGCGGGAGGAACCTACGAGCAGTACTTC
clone size: .; V gene: TRBV4-1; CDR3 length: 17; J gene: TRBJ2-2; D gene: .; CDR3 protein: CASSRRDSRTYTGELFF; CDR3 DNA: TGCGCCAGCAGCCGCAGGGACTCCAGGACTTACACCGGGGAGCTGTTTTTT
clone size: .; V gene: TRBV5-4; CDR3 length: 12; J gene: TRBJ1-2; D gene: TRBD1; CDR3 protein: CASSFGQGAYTF; CDR3 DNA: TGTGCCAGCAGCTTCGGACAGGGAGCTTACACCTTC
clone size: .; V gene: TRBV28; CDR3 length: 11; J gene: TRBJ2-7; D gene: .; CDR3 protein: CASLRAYEQYF; CDR3 DNA: TGTGCCAGCCTTCGGGCGTACGAGCAGTACTTC
clone size: once; V gene: TRBV12-3/TRBV12-4; CDR3 length: 12; J gene: TRBJ1-1; D gene: .; CDR3 protein: CASSLPGTEAFF; CDR3 DNA: TGTGCCAGCAGTTTACCCGGGACAGAAGCTTTCTTT
clone size: .; V gene: TRBV7-9; CDR3 length: 13; J gene: TRBJ2-5; D gene: .; CDR3 protein: CASSFQGQETQYF; CDR3 DNA: TGTGCCAGCAGCTTTCAGGGACAAGAGACCCAGTACTTC
clone size: .; V gene: TRBV28; CDR3 length: 16; J gene: TRBJ2-1; D gene: TRBD1; CDR3 protein: CASNFPAGQGYNEQFF; CDR3 DNA: TGTGCCAGCAACTTCCCCGCGGGACAGGGGTACAATGAGCAGTTCTTC
clone size: .; V gene: TRBV5-6; CDR3 length: 17; J gene: TRBJ1-3; D gene: .; CDR3 protein: CASSSRIRGGAGNTIYF; CDR3 DNA: TGTGCCAGCAGCTCTCGCATCCGAGGAGGGGCAGGAAACACCATATATTTT
clone size: few; V gene: TRBV6-2/TRBV6-3; CDR3 length: 13; J gene: TRBJ1-1; D gene: .; CDR3 protein: CASSHSDNTEAFF; CDR3 DNA: TGTGCCAGCAGCCACTCGGACAACACTGAAGCTTTCTTT
clone size: .; V gene: TRBV2; CDR3 length: 14; J gene: TRBJ1-6; D gene: .; CDR3 protein: CASSRLQGNSPLHF; CDR3 DNA: TGTGCCAGCAGTCGACTCCAAGGGAATTCACCCCTCCACTTT
clone size: once; V gene: TRBV7-9; CDR3 length: 15; J gene: TRBJ2-1; D gene: .; CDR3 protein: CASSLGHVGDNEQFF; CDR3 DNA: TGTGCCAGCAGCTTGGGCCATGTGGGGGACAATGAGCAGTTCTTC
clone size: .; V gene: TRBV11-2; CDR3 length: 15; J gene: TRBJ2-3; D gene: .; CDR3 protein: CASSSTASAADTQYF; CDR3 DNA: TGTGCCAGCAGCTCGACAGCCTCAGCGGCAGATACGCAGTATTTT
clone size: .; V gene: TRBV19; CDR3 length: 15; J gene: TRBJ1-2; D gene: TRBD1; CDR3 protein: CASSLGQGAVYGYTF; CDR3 DNA: TGTGCCAGTAGTCTCGGACAGGGCGCGGTCTATGGCTACACCTTC
clone size: .; V gene: TRBV12-3/TRBV12-4; CDR3 length: 13; J gene: TRBJ1-2; D gene: .; CDR3 protein: CASSPGGPYGYTF; CDR3 DNA: TGTGCCAGCAGCCCGGGGGGACCATATGGCTACACCTTC
clone size: .; V gene: TRBV3-1/TRBV3-2; CDR3 length: 12; J gene: TRBJ2-3; D gene: .; CDR3 protein: CASSRLTDTQYF; CDR3 DNA: TGTGCCAGCAGCAGACTAACAGATACGCAGTATTTT
clone size: .; V gene: TRBV6-2/TRBV6-3; CDR3 length: 15; J gene: TRBJ2-7; D gene: TRBD1; CDR3 protein: CASSYKTGGNYEQYF; CDR3 DNA: TGTGCCAGCAGTTACAAGACAGGGGGCAACTACGAGCAGTACTTC
clone size: .; V gene: TRBV6-1; CDR3 length: 20; J gene: TRBJ2-1; D gene: TRBD2; CDR3 protein: CASSESLAGGPVSLYNEQFF; CDR3 DNA: TGTGCCAGCAGTGAATCTCTAGCGGGGGGGCCCGTTTCGTTATACAATGAGCAGTTCTTC
clone size: .; V gene: TRBV5-1; CDR3 length: 14; J gene: TRBJ1-5; D gene: .; CDR3 protein: CASSLVAGNQPQHF; CDR3 DNA: TGCGCCAGCAGCTTGGTCGCTGGCAATCAGCCCCAGCATTTT
clone size: .; V gene: TRBV19; CDR3 length: 16; J gene: TRBJ2-3; D gene: TRBD1; CDR3 protein: CASSGDRGYSTDTQYF; CDR3 DNA: TGTGCCAGTAGTGGGGACAGGGGGTATAGTACAGATACGCAGTATTTT
clone size: .; V gene: TRBV9; CDR3 length: 13; J gene: TRBJ1-2; D gene: TRBD1; CDR3 protein: CASSVGTGFGYTF; CDR3 DNA: TGTGCCAGCAGCGTAGGGACAGGCTTTGGCTACACCTTC
clone size: .; V gene: TRBV27; CDR3 length: 15; J gene: TRBJ2-1; D gene: .; CDR3 protein: CASSLDAGEYNEQFF; CDR3 DNA: TGTGCCAGCAGTTTGGATGCAGGAGAGTACAATGAGCAGTTCTTC
clone size: .; V gene: TRBV28; CDR3 length: 16; J gene: TRBJ2-4; D gene: TRBD2; CDR3 protein: CASSPRISGSEHIQYF; CDR3 DNA: TGTGCCAGCAGTCCCCGAATTAGCGGGAGTGAACACATTCAGTACTTC
clone size: .; V gene: TRBV6-6; CDR3 length: 14; J gene: TRBJ1-2; D gene: TRBD1; CDR3 protein: CASRGDRESSGYTF; CDR3 DNA: TGTGCCAGCAGGGGGGACAGGGAGTCCTCTGGCTACACCTTC
clone size: .; V gene: TRBV5-1; CDR3 length: 15; J gene: TRBJ2-3; D gene: .; CDR3 protein: CASSHRTESTDTQYF; CDR3 DNA: TGCGCCAGCAGCCATAGAACAGAAAGCACAGATACGCAGTATTTT
clone size: .; V gene: TRBV9; CDR3 length: 19; J gene: TRBJ2-3; D gene: TRBD2; CDR3 protein: CASSVAMVPSGSSTDTQYF; CDR3 DNA: TGTGCCAGCAGCGTAGCTATGGTCCCTAGCGGATCTAGCACAGATACGCAGTATTTT
clone size: .; V gene: TRBV18; CDR3 length: 16; J gene: TRBJ1-2; D gene: TRBD1; CDR3 protein: CASSPRAGTGVYGYTF; CDR3 DNA: TGTGCCAGCTCACCCCGGGCCGGGACAGGGGTCTATGGCTACACCTTC
clone size: .; V gene: TRBV19; CDR3 length: 14; J gene: TRBJ1-1; D gene: .; CDR3 protein: CAASPRTVNTEAFF; CDR3 DNA: TGTGCCGCCAGCCCTAGGACAGTGAACACTGAAGCTTTCTTT
clone size: .; V gene: TRBV7-8; CDR3 length: 16; J gene: TRBJ2-3; D gene: .; CDR3 protein: CASSLGGRGYKDTQYF; CDR3 DNA: TGTGCCAGCAGCTTAGGAGGGAGAGGGTACAAAGATACGCAGTATTTT
clone size: .; V gene: TRBV7-9; CDR3 length: 13; J gene: TRBJ2-7; D gene: TRBD1; CDR3 protein: CASSPDRGGEQYF; CDR3 DNA: TGTGCCAGCAGCCCCGACAGGGGTGGAGAGCAGTACTTC
clone size: .; V gene: TRBV6-5; CDR3 length: 13; J gene: TRBJ1-4; D gene: .; CDR3 protein: CASRLRRNEKLFF; CDR3 DNA: TGTGCCAGCCGGCTTCGGAGAAATGAAAAACTGTTTTTT
clone size: .; V gene: TRBV27; CDR3 length: 11; J gene: TRBJ1-2; D gene: TRBD1; CDR3 protein: CASKNRGGYTF; CDR3 DNA: TGTGCCAGCAAGAACAGGGGGGGCTACACCTTC
clone size: .; V gene: TRBV27; CDR3 length: 15; J gene: TRBJ1-1; D gene: TRBD1; CDR3 protein: CAVNAGQGVRGEAFF; CDR3 DNA: TGTGCCGTAAACGCGGGACAGGGGGTACGAGGGGAAGCTTTCTTT
clone size: .; V gene: TRBV7-2; CDR3 length: 15; J gene: TRBJ2-1; D gene: TRBD1; CDR3 protein: CASTSQGAAGNEQFF; CDR3 DNA: TGTGCCAGCACATCTCAGGGGGCGGCCGGGAATGAGCAGTTCTTC
clone size: .; V gene: TRBV9; CDR3 length: 15; J gene: TRBJ2-1; D gene: .; CDR3 protein: CASSPRAGLFNEQFF; CDR3 DNA: TGTGCCAGCAGCCCCCGGGCGGGCCTTTTCAATGAGCAGTTCTTC
clone size: .; V gene: TRBV6-1; CDR3 length: 14; J gene: TRBJ2-1; D gene: .; CDR3 protein: CASSEPGTLNEQFF; CDR3 DNA: TGTGCCAGCAGTGAACCGGGGACCCTCAATGAGCAGTTCTTC
clone size: .; V gene: TRBV11-2; CDR3 length: 12; J gene: TRBJ2-2; D gene: .; CDR3 protein: CASSLGAGELFF; CDR3 DNA: TGTGCCAGCAGCTTAGGAGCCGGGGAGCTGTTTTTT
clone size: .; V gene: TRBV6-5; CDR3 length: 13; J gene: TRBJ2-3; D gene: TRBD1; CDR3 protein: CATWWTGGDTQYF; CDR3 DNA: TGTGCCACTTGGTGGACAGGGGGAGATACGCAGTATTTT
clone size: .; V gene: TRBV29-1; CDR3 length: 12; J gene: TRBJ2-5; D gene: TRBD1; CDR3 protein: CSVDRVRETQYF; CDR3 DNA: TGCAGCGTCGACAGGGTCCGGGAGACCCAGTACTTC
clone size: once; V gene: TRBV13; CDR3 length: 16; J gene: TRBJ1-3; D gene: .; CDR3 protein: CASSPRKGGSGNTIYF; CDR3 DNA: TGTGCCAGCAGCCCCCGAAAGGGGGGATCTGGAAACACCATATATTTT
clone size: .; V gene: TRBV6-5; CDR3 length: 14; J gene: TRBJ1-2; D gene: TRBD1; CDR3 protein: CASSTSGTAYGYTF; CDR3 DNA: TGTGCCAGCAGTACTAGCGGGACAGCCTATGGCTACACCTTC
clone size: .; V gene: TRBV7-8; CDR3 length: 16; J gene: TRBJ2-7; D gene: .; CDR3 protein: CASSPSPGHPMSEQYF; CDR3 DNA: TGTGCCAGCAGCCCATCCCCGGGCCACCCAATGTCCGAGCAGTACTTC
clone size: .; V gene: TRBV9; CDR3 length: 16; J gene: TRBJ2-7; D gene: .; CDR3 protein: CASSVSGGEGRLEQYF; CDR3 DNA: TGTGCCAGCAGCGTAAGTGGCGGTGAGGGGCGTCTCGAGCAGTACTTC
clone size: .; V gene: TRBV4-1; CDR3 length: 14; J gene: TRBJ2-3; D gene: .; CDR3 protein: CASGADSRTDTQYF; CDR3 DNA: TGCGCCAGCGGGGCGGATTCTCGCACAGATACGCAGTATTTT
clone size: .; V gene: TRBV2; CDR3 length: 14; J gene: TRBJ1-5; D gene: .; CDR3 protein: CASSLIQGGQPQHF; CDR3 DNA: TGTGCCAGCAGCCTTATCCAGGGAGGTCAGCCCCAGCATTTT
clone size: .; V gene: TRBV7-9; CDR3 length: 18; J gene: TRBJ2-7; D gene: .; CDR3 protein: CASSPQSRSVDRSYEQYF; CDR3 DNA: TGTGCCAGCAGCCCCCAATCGAGGTCGGTCGATCGATCCTACGAGCAGTACTTC
clone size: .; V gene: TRBV6-9; CDR3 length: 15; J gene: TRBJ1-3; D gene: .; CDR3 protein: CASNQAGYRRNTIYF; CDR3 DNA: TGTGCCAGCAACCAGGCGGGGTACCGAAGAAACACCATATATTTT
clone size: .; V gene: TRBV15; CDR3 length: 17; J gene: TRBJ2-1; D gene: TRBD2; CDR3 protein: CATSRGTSGTLYNEQFF; CDR3 DNA: TGTGCCACCAGCAGAGGGACTAGCGGGACCCTCTACAATGAGCAGTTCTTC
clone size: .; V gene: TRBV7-6; CDR3 length: 15; J gene: TRBJ2-1; D gene: TRBD2; CDR3 protein: CASSLGGLVQEEQFF; CDR3 DNA: TGTGCCAGCAGCTTAGGGGGACTAGTTCAGGAGGAGCAGTTCTTC
clone size: .; V gene: TRBV6-5; CDR3 length: 13; J gene: TRBJ1-1; D gene: .; CDR3 protein: CASILRTNTEAFF; CDR3 DNA: TGTGCCAGCATTCTCCGGACGAACACTGAAGCTTTCTTT